One sample yielded the 13 T cell receptor beta chains listed below, sequenced in a study of shared clonotypes between healthy human individuals. Some clones are missing from TCRdb's copy, which holds only in-frame ones; the method was immunoSEQ multiplex PCR. The sample lists some 740,000 clones, 80% to 95% occurring once. Naive CD8 cells were CD45RO-negative, positively selected for CCR7, excluding terminally differentiated effector memory CD45RA+ cells. Material: naive CD8+ T cells sorted from blood. The receptors come from a man aged 30 to 45 in good health.

This sequence joins TRBV10-2 and TRBJ2-7; 10 nucleotides line up with TRBD2. CDR1 is WSHSY and CDR2 is SAAADI in the germline V gene. Trimming took 5 bases from V and 6 from J; bases not matched to a gene: 13. The CDR3 consists of 16 residues. CDR3 sequence: CASSWSGRGRRPEQYF. DNA for the CDR3: TGCGCCAGCAGTTGGAGCGGGAGGGGCCGCCGCCCCGAGCAGTACTTC.

The J gene is TRBJ2-7, the V gene TRBV5-4; 7 bases are shared with TRBD2. J lost 2 bases, V lost 0 bases, and 8 bases had no gene match. The CDR3 has 16 amino acids. Germline CDR1 and CDR2: SGHNT and YYREEE (reference sequence). The CDR3 DNA follows: TGTGCCAGCAGCTTGGGATCGGGAGGCCTACCCTACGAGCAGTACTTC. Protein: CASSLGSGGLPYEQYF.

V and J are TRBV27 and TRBJ1-3; D is unresolved. CDR1 and CDR2 from the germline V gene are MNHEY and SMNVEV (reference sequence). The length of the CDR3 is 16 residues. The germline V and J ends were trimmed by 5 bases and 4 bases, with 18 bases remaining between them. DNA for the CDR3: TGTGCCAGCAGTCCACGACCTACCCGATGGGGAAACACCATATATTTT. It encodes CASSPRPTRWGNTIYF.

J is TRBJ1-5 and V is TRBV27; possibly TRBD1 for D (5 bases). Germline V gives CDR1 MNHEY, CDR2 SMNVEV (reference sequence). The germline V and J ends were trimmed by 5 bases and 6 bases, with 14 bases remaining between them. The CDR3 spans 14 residues. CDR3 sequence: CASSPEQRGQPQHF. The CDR3 DNA follows: TGTGCCAGCAGTCCCGAACAGAGGGGTCAGCCCCAGCATTTT.

This clone was counted only a few times. The rearrangement uses TRBV27 and TRBJ2-1, with TRBD2 matching over 8 bases. In germline, CDR1 is MNHEY, CDR2 SMNVEV (reference sequence). V trimming: 6 bases; J trimming: 8 bases; junction bases outside the gene matches: 12. This CDR3 is built from 15 residues. DNA for the CDR3: TGTGCCAGCAGGGAGACTAGCGAACGGTGGGATGAGCAGTTCTTC. Its translation: CASRETSERWDEQFF.

The chain couples TRBV27 to TRBJ2-7; weak D call: TRBD2 (7 bases). The CDR3 has 13 amino acids. The germline V and J ends were trimmed by 10 bases and 3 bases, with 16 bases remaining between them. Germline assignment: CDR1 MNHEY and CDR2 SMNVEV (reference sequence). The CDR3: CATSRGGGYEQYF. The CDR3 nucleotides are TGTGCCACCAGCCGGGGAGGGGGCTACGAGCAGTACTTC.

V is TRBV6-5 and J is TRBJ1-1; D unresolved. This CDR3 is built from 14 residues. The germline gives CDR1 MNHEY, CDR2 SVGAGI. The V gene lost 8 bases and the J gene lost 6 bases, with 19 bases spanning the gap. The CDR3 loop reads CASHPGSSGAEAFF. The CDR3 bases are TGTGCCAGCCACCCAGGCTCCAGTGGGGCTGAAGCTTTCTTT.

This chain uses TRBV27 with TRBJ2-1; either TRBD1 or TRBD2 may supply D (5 bases each). CDR1 and CDR2 (germline): MNHEY, SMNVEV (reference sequence). The CDR3 loop spans 15 amino acids. V was cut by 4 bases and J by 5 bases, with 15 bases left in between. The CDR3 protein is CASSSLAGAHNEQFF. CDR3 sequence (DNA): TGTGCCAGCAGTTCCCTGGCCGGGGCCCACAATGAGCAGTTCTTC.

J is TRBJ2-2 and V is TRBV7-6; a weak D match, TRBD2 (5 bases). Trimming removed 8 bases at V and 1 base at J, with 11 bases between. This CDR3 spans 14 amino acids. Germline assignment: CDR1 SGHVS and CDR2 FNYEAQ. CDR3 nucleotide sequence: TGTGCCAGCGGTCTAGAGGGGAACACCGGGGAGCTGTTTTTT. Protein product: CASGLEGNTGELFF.

The J gene is TRBJ2-3, the V gene TRBV27; no clear D. Between the trimmed V and J ends, which lost 4 bases and 8 bases, there was a span of 10 bases. This CDR3 comprises 12 residues. Germline CDR1 MNHEY, CDR2 SMNVEV (reference sequence). CDR3 residues: CASSSSLRTQYF. CDR3 coding DNA: TGTGCCAGCAGTTCGTCGCTGCGTACGCAGTATTTT.

V gene TRBV14 combines with J gene TRBJ2-1; TRBD2 is a possible D gene (6 bases). V lost 1 base and J lost 2, with 9 bases in between. This CDR3 is built from 15 residues. CDR1 and CDR2 from the germline V gene are SGHDN and FVKESK. CDR3 sequence (DNA): TGTGCCAGCAGCCAAGTCGGGAGCCCCTACAATGAGCAGTTCTTC. Amino acids: CASSQVGSPYNEQFF.

A single count supports this clone. The chain links TRBV15 to TRBJ1-2; 7 bases line up with TRBD1. The CDR3 length is 15 residues. The germline V gene encodes CDR1 LNHNV and CDR2 YYDKDF (reference sequence). V gave up 4 bases and J gave up 7 bases; unmatched junction bases: 12. CDR3 in DNA: TGTGCCACCAGCAAAACGGGGACAGCAAGACGTGGCTACACCTTC. It is translated as CATSKTGTARRGYTF.

The chain joins TRBV27 to TRBJ2-2; 9 nucleotides match TRBD2. Germline loops: CDR1 MNHEY, CDR2 SMNVEV (reference sequence). V gave up 11 bases and J gave up 4 bases; unmatched junction bases: 17. The CDR3 runs 17 residues. CDR3 nucleotide sequence: TGTGCCGATAGAATGCCGGCGGGAGGGCCCAGCACCGGGGAGCTGTTTTTT. Translation gives CADRMPAGGPSTGELFF.